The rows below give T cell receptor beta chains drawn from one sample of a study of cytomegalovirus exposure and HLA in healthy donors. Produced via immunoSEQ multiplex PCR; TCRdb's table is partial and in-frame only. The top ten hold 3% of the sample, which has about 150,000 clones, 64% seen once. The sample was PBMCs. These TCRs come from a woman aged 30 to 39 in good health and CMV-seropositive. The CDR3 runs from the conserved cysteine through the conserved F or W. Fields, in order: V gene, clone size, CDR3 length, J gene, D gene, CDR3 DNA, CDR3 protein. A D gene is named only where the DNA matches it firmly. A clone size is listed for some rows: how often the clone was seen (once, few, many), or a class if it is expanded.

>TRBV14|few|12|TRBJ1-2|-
TGTGCCAGCAGCCAGAACAGGGACGGCTACACCTTC
CASSQNRDGYTF
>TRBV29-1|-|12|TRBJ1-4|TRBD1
TGCAGCGTGGGGACAGGGTTTGAAAAACTGTTTTTT
CSVGTGFEKLFF
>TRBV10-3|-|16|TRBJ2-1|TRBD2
TGTGCCATCGGCCCGGGGAGGGACCAGGCGGGCAATGAGCAGTTCTTC
CAIGPGRDQAGNEQFF
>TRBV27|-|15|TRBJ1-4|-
TGTGCCAGCAGTTTAGGACAAGGATATAATGAAAAACTGTTTTTT
CASSLGQGYNEKLFF
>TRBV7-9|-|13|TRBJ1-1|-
TGTGCCAGCAGCTTTGAGCGGAGCTCTGAAGCTTTCTTT
CASSFERSSEAFF
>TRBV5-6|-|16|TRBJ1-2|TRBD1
TGTGCCAGCAGCTTGGTTTTGAACAGGGGGTACTATGGCTACACCTTC
CASSLVLNRGYYGYTF
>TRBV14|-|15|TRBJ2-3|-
TGTGCCAGCAGAGGGGACTTATCTAGCACAGATACGCAGTATTTT
CASRGDLSSTDTQYF
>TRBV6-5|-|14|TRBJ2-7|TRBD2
TGTGCCAGCAGCAGATGGACTAGCGGATACGAGCAGTACTTC
CASSRWTSGYEQYF
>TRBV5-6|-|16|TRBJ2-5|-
TGTGCCAGCAGCCAGTTGGACCGAGCACCCGAGGGGGAGCAGTACTTC
CASSQLDRAPEGEQYF
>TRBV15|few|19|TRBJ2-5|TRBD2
TGTGCCACCAGCAGAGATTTGGCACAGACTAGCGGGAGTTGGGAGACCCAGTACTTC
CATSRDLAQTSGSWETQYF
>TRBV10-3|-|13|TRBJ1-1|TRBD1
TGTGCCATCAGGGACAGGGAAATGGCTGAAGCTTTCTTT
CAIRDREMAEAFF
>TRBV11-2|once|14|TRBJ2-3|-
TGTGCCAGCAGCCGATCAACTAGCACAGATACGCAGTATTTT
CASSRSTSTDTQYF
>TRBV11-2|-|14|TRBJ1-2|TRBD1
TGTGCCAGCAGCTCACAGACAGGGGCCTATGGCTACACCTTC
CASSSQTGAYGYTF
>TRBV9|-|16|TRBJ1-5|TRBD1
TGTGCCAGCAGCGCCCGTAGCGGAATGACAGGGGACCCCCAGCATTTT
CASSARSGMTGDPQHF
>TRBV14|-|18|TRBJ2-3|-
TGTGCCAGCAGCAACAGTTACAGGTCTTCTTTTTTGGCAGATACGCAGTATTTT
CASSNSYRSSFLADTQYF